The entry that follows covers one T cell receptor beta chain sequence. Trimming cost V 10 bases and J 2 bases, with 15 bases left between them. This CDR3 is 13 amino acids long. Germline V gene lookup returns CDR1 SNHLY and CDR2 FYNNEI. Some clones are missing from TCRdb's copy, which holds only in-frame ones; the method was immunoSEQ multiplex PCR. The repertoire consists of about 190,000 clones, with about four fifths occurring once and the leading ten covering around 5.5%. The data were obtained in a study of blood T cell repertoires in COVID-19. Background on the study: Acute and convalescent COVID-19 specimens originated in the United States, Italy and Spain.

The sequence came from a woman in her seventies with active or convalescent COVID-19. The chain carries TRBV2 and TRBJ2-7, with D possibly being TRBD1 (6 bases). The specimen sequenced was peripheral blood. The CDR3 spells CATDPDRTYEQYF. The CDR3 DNA sequence: TGTGCCACCGACCCGGACAGAACCTACGAGCAGTACTTC.